This T cell receptor beta chain comes out of a study of blood T cell repertoires in COVID-19. At the level of the study: Sample material is recorded as cDNA or gDNA derived from T cells, B-cell-depleted T cells, or PBMCs.

CDR3 length: 15 residues. Germline loops: CDR1 KGHDR, CDR2 SFDVKD. Trimming took 4 bases from V and 3 from J, leaving 14 bases between them. Authors' analysis steps: Estimates of nucleated cell counts were drawn from the amplification of reference gene primers. Libraries were prepared by immunoSEQ multiplex PCR; TCRdb keeps only in-frame clonotypes and omits some of them. V, J and clone size reflect that table, while D and trimming were determined from the DNA. In the table there are around 54,000 clones, roughly 76% of which are singletons. The sequence was obtained from a woman between 55 and 75 years old with acute or convalescent COVID-19. The sequencing input was peripheral blood. V usage is TRBV24-1 and J usage is TRBJ2-5, with a tentative D call TRBD1 (6 bases). CDR3 in amino acids: CATSDPGTRKETQYF. The CDR3, as DNA: TGTGCCACCAGTGACCCTGGGACAAGGAAAGAGACCCAGTACTTC.